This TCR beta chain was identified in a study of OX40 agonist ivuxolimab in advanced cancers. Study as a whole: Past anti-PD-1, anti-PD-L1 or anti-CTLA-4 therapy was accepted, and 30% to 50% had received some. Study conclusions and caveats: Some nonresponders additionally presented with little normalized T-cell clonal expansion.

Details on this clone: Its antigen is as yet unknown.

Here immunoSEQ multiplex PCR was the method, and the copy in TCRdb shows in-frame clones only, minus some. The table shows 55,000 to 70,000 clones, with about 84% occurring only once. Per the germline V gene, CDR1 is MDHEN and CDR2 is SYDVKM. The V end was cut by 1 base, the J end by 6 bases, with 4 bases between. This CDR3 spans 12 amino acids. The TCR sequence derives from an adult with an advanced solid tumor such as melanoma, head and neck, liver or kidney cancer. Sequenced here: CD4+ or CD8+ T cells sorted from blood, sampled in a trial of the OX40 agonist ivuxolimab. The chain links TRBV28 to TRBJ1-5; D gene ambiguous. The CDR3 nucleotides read TGTGCCAGCAGTTTATTGGTTCAGCCCCAGCATTTT. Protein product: CASSLLVQPQHF.